The 22 T cell receptor beta chains reported below all come from one sample, sequenced in a study of cytomegalovirus exposure and HLA in healthy donors (dated by TCRdb to 2015 to 2018). Receptors were amplified or captured by the immunoSEQ multiplex PCR assay. The multiplex PCR relied on a mix of 60 forward primers for TCR Vbeta segments and 13 reverse primers for TCR Jbeta segments. The table comes from immuneACCESS by way of TCRdb, which keeps in-frame sequences with V and J called. Part of the clones is missing from these tables; in studies checked, under half for an unresolved V gene and the rest for unknown reasons. The sample table shows under 200,000 clones, and approximately 81% are seen once. The ten largest account for 0.2% to 0.3% of the sample. Input material: PBMCs. All receptors derive from a boy aged 5 to 17 in good health and CMV-seronegative.

The genes are TRBV5-8 and TRBJ1-5, with D possibly being TRBD1 (6 bases). V gave up 6 bases and J gave up 2 bases, with 15 bases separating them. This CDR3 region has 15 residues. Germline V CDR1 and CDR2: SGHTS, YDEGEE. The CDR3 reads CASTSQRQGNQPQHF. CDR3 coding DNA: TGTGCCAGCACCTCCCAAAGACAGGGCAATCAGCCCCAGCATTTT.

The rearrangement links TRBV27 to TRBJ2-7; 8 positions agree with TRBD1. The germline V gene has CDR1 MNHEY and CDR2 SMNVEV (reference sequence). The J segment lost 4 bases and the V segment lost 1 base, leaving 6 bases of the junction unmatched. This CDR3 is 15 amino acids long. The CDR3 region has the DNA TGTGCCAGCAGTTTATTTGGACAGGGTGTGTACGAGCAGTACTTC. Translation: CASSLFGQGVYEQYF.

The chain uses TRBV19 and TRBJ1-2; a possible D gene is TRBD1 (6 bases). This CDR3 has 12 amino acids. V gave up 6 bases and J gave up 6 bases, with 11 bases separating them. Looked up from germline, CDR1 is LNHDA and CDR2 is SQIVND (reference sequence). CDR3 region: CASRGRGDGYTF. The DNA of the CDR3 is TGTGCCAGTAGAGGGAGGGGGGATGGCTACACCTTC.

V usage is TRBV9 and J usage is TRBJ2-3; 15 bases are shared with TRBD2. The V gene's germline CDR1 is SGDLS and CDR2 YYNGEE. The CDR3 is 18 residues long. After removal of 4 bases from V and 0 bases from J, the junction contained 6 bases not matched to a gene. This chain's CDR3 is CASSPGTSGRTSTDTQYF. CDR3 bases: TGTGCCAGCAGCCCCGGGACTAGCGGGAGGACTAGCACAGATACGCAGTATTTT.

The genes are TRBV6-5 and TRBJ2-2; possible D gene TRBD2, 7 bases. The CDR3 contains 15 residues. V dropped 3 bases and J dropped 3 bases, with 11 bases sitting between them. In germline, CDR1 is MNHEY, CDR2 SVGAGI. This chain's CDR3 is CASSYRGAYTGELFF. The CDR3 DNA sequence: TGTGCCAGCAGTTATCGGGGGGCTTACACCGGGGAGCTGTTTTTT.

This clone was found a few times. The genes are TRBV6-1 and TRBJ1-1; D unclear. The ends were cut back, 2 bases at V and 6 bases at J, with 16 bases in the middle. The CDR3 is 15 residues long. CDR1 MNHNS and CDR2 SASEGT come from the germline V gene. CDR3 sequence: CASSELYGTRAEAFF. Written as DNA, the CDR3 is TGTGCCAGCAGTGAATTGTATGGAACTAGGGCTGAAGCTTTCTTT.

J is TRBJ1-6 and V is TRBV5-1; the D is unclear. Deletions cut 0 bases from V and 8 bases from J, with 12 bases between. The germline gives CDR1 SGHRS, CDR2 YFSETQ. This CDR3 contains 15 residues. CDR3 DNA sequence: TGCGCCAGCAGCTTGGCGCCGGGTCCGGATTCACCCCTCCACTTT. Amino acids: CASSLAPGPDSPLHF.

The rearrangement links TRBV15 to TRBJ1-2; D call uncertain. The germline V gene encodes CDR1 LNHNV and CDR2 YYDKDF (reference sequence). Trimming took off 6 bases at V and 4 bases at J, with 18 bases between the two ends. The CDR3 runs to 15 residues. The CDR3 spells CATRFLHGASYGYTF. The DNA of the CDR3 is TGTGCCACCAGGTTCCTCCACGGAGCCTCCTATGGCTACACCTTC. Full variable domain (remainder filled in from reference TRBV15 and TRBJ1-2): DAMVIQNPRYQVTQFGKPVTLSCSQTLNHNVMYWYQQKSSQAPKLLFHYYDKDFNNEADTPDNFQSRRPNTSFCFLDIRSPGLGDTAMYLCATRFLHGASYGYTFGSGTRLTVV.

V usage is TRBV5-1 and J usage is TRBJ2-3; a weak D match, TRBD1 (5 bases). CDR1 and CDR2 from the germline V gene are SGHRS and YFSETQ. CDR3 length: 14 residues. Trimming shortened V by 5 bases and J by 8 bases, and 18 bases separated the two germline ends. CDR3 protein: CASSPPSGQGTQYF. CDR3 in DNA: TGCGCCAGCAGTCCACCCTCCGGACAAGGTACGCAGTATTTT. The full variable domain, with the rest looked up from reference TRBV5-1 and TRBJ2-3, is KAGVTQTPRYLIKTRGQQVTLSCSPISGHRSVSWYQQTPGQGLQFLFEYFSETQRNKGNFPGRFSGRQFSNSRSEMNVSTLELGDSALYLCASSPPSGQGTQYFGPGTRLTVL.

V usage is TRBV29-1 and J usage is TRBJ2-7; 8 bases match TRBD1. In germline, CDR1 is SQVTM, CDR2 ANQGSEA. J gave up 1 base and V 8 bases, and 10 bases lay outside the gene matches. The CDR3 sequence is 14 residues long. The CDR3 DNA sequence: TGCAGCACCCGGACAGGGTATTCTTCCTACGAGCAGTACTTC. This codes for CSTRTGYSSYEQYF.

This clone was seen more than once but under ten times. The chain joins TRBV4-1 to TRBJ1-4, with TRBD1 as a possible D gene (5 bases). V was cut by 2 bases and J by 6 bases, with 13 bases left in between. CDR3 length: 15 residues. CDR1 is MGHRA, CDR2 YSYEKL, per germline. The CDR3 region is CASSQLMGTYEKLFF. CDR3 sequence (DNA): TGCGCCAGCAGCCAATTAATGGGGACTTATGAAAAACTGTTTTTT.

The J gene is TRBJ1-4, the V gene TRBV2; D remains unclear. Germline V CDR1 and CDR2: SNHLY, FYNNEI. The CDR3 runs to 10 residues. Trimming took 10 bases from V and 5 from J, leaving 5 bases between them. DNA for the CDR3: TGTGCCACTTTCAATGAAAAACTGTTTTTT. Translating it yields CATFNEKLFF.

The rearrangement uses TRBV7-2 and TRBJ2-7; 9 positions match TRBD1. Germline values: CDR1 SGHTA, CDR2 FQGNSA. V lost 1 base, J lost 6 bases, and 10 bases stayed unmatched. The CDR3 extends over 16 amino acids. CDR3 sequence reads: CASSLEVMGTGTEQYF. The CDR3 bases are TGTGCCAGCAGCTTAGAGGTTATGGGGACAGGGACCGAGCAGTACTTC. The full variable domain, with the rest looked up from reference TRBV7-2 and TRBJ2-7, is GAGVSQSPSNKVTEKGKDVELRCDPISGHTALYWYRQSLGQGLEFLIYFQGNSAPDKSGLPSDRFSAERTGGSVSTLTIQRTQQEDSAVYLCASSLEVMGTGTEQYFGPGTRLTVT.

This clone was seen only once. The chain couples TRBV4-1 to TRBJ2-7, with 11 positions matching TRBD2. Germline V gene sequence: CDR1 MGHRA, CDR2 YSYEKL. The CDR3 is 18 amino acids. J lost 9 bases, V lost 2 bases, and 18 bases had no gene match. The chain's CDR3 is CASSQSHPLLAGGNGQYF. CDR3 bases: TGCGCCAGCAGCCAATCTCATCCCCTGTTAGCGGGAGGGAACGGGCAGTACTTC.

This chain joins TRBV4-1 and TRBJ2-3, with 11 bases matching TRBD2. Per the germline V gene, CDR1 is MGHRA and CDR2 is YSYEKL. V was pared by 0 bases and J by 1 base, with 3 bases of the junction left unmatched. CDR3 size: 17 residues. CDR3 sequence: CASSQDSGGARTDTQYF. CDR3 nucleotide sequence: TGCGCCAGCAGCCAAGATAGCGGGGGGGCCCGCACAGATACGCAGTATTTT.

This clone is a singleton in its sample. The V and J genes are TRBV30 and TRBJ1-2, with D maybe TRBD1 (6 bases). Between the trimmed V and J ends, which lost 2 bases and 10 bases, there was a span of 17 bases. This CDR3 has 13 amino acids. Germline V gene sequence: CDR1 GTSNPN, CDR2 SVGIG (reference sequence). The CDR3 region has the DNA TGTGCCTGGAGTAGGGGGGACGGGGGGCTCTACACCTTC. Encoded protein: CAWSRGDGGLYTF. Variable domain in full (rest from reference TRBV30 and TRBJ1-2): SQTIHQWPATLVQPVGSPLSLECTVEGTSNPNLYWYRQAAGRGLQLLFYSVGIGQISSEVPQNLSASRPQDRQFILSSKKLLLSDSGFYLCAWSRGDGGLYTFGSGTRLTVV.

The chain carries TRBV5-4 and TRBJ1-1, with 7 positions matching TRBD1. V lost 5 bases to trimming and J lost 1 base; unmatched junction nucleotides: 11. Germline V lookup: CDR1 SGHNT, CDR2 YYREEE (reference sequence). This CDR3 comprises 16 residues. The CDR3 DNA sequence: TGTGCCAGCAGAGGGGTGGGGAACAGGGGGAACACTGAAGCTTTCTTT. Translated, it gives CASRGVGNRGNTEAFF. Together with reference TRBV5-4 and TRBJ1-1, the CDR3 gives the full variable domain: ETGVTQSPTHLIKTRGQQVTLRCSSQSGHNTVSWYQQALGQGPQFIFQYYREEENGRGNFPPRFSGLQFPNYSSELNVNALELDDSALYLCASRGVGNRGNTEAFFGQGTRLTVV.

This chain links TRBV6-4 with TRBJ2-2; 7 bases line up with TRBD1. The CDR3 runs to 14 residues. Germline values: CDR1 MRHNA, CDR2 SNTAGT. V dropped 3 bases and J dropped 5; count of bases not matched to a gene: 3. CDR3 sequence reads: CASSEGGQTGELFF. As DNA, the CDR3 is TGTGCCAGCAGTGAAGGGGGCCAAACCGGGGAGCTGTTTTTT.

The rearrangement joins TRBV7-3 to TRBJ2-3; 8 bases align to TRBD2. The junction had 4 bases not matched to a gene; V was cut back by 2 bases and J by 6 bases. In germline, CDR1 is SGHTA, CDR2 FQGTGA. The CDR3 is made up of 14 amino acids. CDR3 sequence: CASSLGTSSDTQYF. The CDR3 bases are TGTGCCAGCAGCTTAGGGACTAGTTCTGATACGCAGTATTTT.

The CDR3 DNA follows: TGTGCCAGCAGCCCATTCCGGGACAGGGCCACTGAAGCTTTCTTT. This encodes CASSPFRDRATEAFF. V and J are TRBV5-4 and TRBJ1-1; 9 bases agree with TRBD1. Germline lookup yields CDR1 SGHNT and CDR2 YYREEE (reference sequence). The J segment lost 4 bases and the V segment lost 4 bases, leaving 8 bases of the junction unmatched. The CDR3 is 15 residues long.

The V call is TRBV5-8, the J call TRBJ1-5, with a possible D match to TRBD1 (6 bases). Trimming left V 3 bases short and J 3 bases short, with 13 bases between. The CDR3 length is 15 residues. CDR1 SGHTS and CDR2 YDEGEE come from the germline V gene. The CDR3 DNA is TGTGCCAGCAGCTCCCTGGACAGCCCCAATCAGCCCCAGCATTTT. This sequence encodes CASSSLDSPNQPQHF.

The chain is built from TRBV5-6 and TRBJ2-7; TRBD1 matches at 8 bases. The V gene's germline CDR1 is SGHDT and CDR2 YYEEEE. V lost 5 bases to trimming and J lost 5 bases; unmatched junction nucleotides: 9. The CDR3 has 14 residues. CDR3 amino acids: CASRSDRGRDEQYF. The CDR3 DNA is TGTGCCAGCAGGTCCGACAGGGGTAGGGACGAGCAGTACTTC.